This T cell receptor (beta chain) was recorded in a study of blood T cell repertoires in COVID-19. About the study: Samples of COVID-19 (acute and convalescent) were obtained from the United States, Italy and Spain. The analysed material was cDNA or gDNA that came from T cells, B-cell-depleted T cells, or PBMCs.

Data came from immunoSEQ multiplex PCR; TCRdb stores just in-frame clones and leaves some out. The sample lists about 81,000 clones; 86% were seen once. The junction had 1 base not matched to a gene; V was cut back by 7 bases and J by 5 bases. CDR3 size: 12 residues. Per germline, CDR1 MDHEN and CDR2 SYDVKM. Sequences were obtained from peripheral blood. This clonotype was obtained from a human donor in a cohort sampled during active COVID-19. This chain uses TRBV28 with TRBJ1-4, with 7 bases fitting TRBD1. Here the CDR3 reads CASKQGNEKLFF. Written as DNA, the CDR3 is TGTGCCAGCAAACAGGGGAATGAAAAACTGTTTTTT.